This T cell receptor (beta chain) was captured by sequencing in a study of regulatory T cells in long-lasting Graves disease. Findings and caveats of the study: Among samples with persistent disease, TRBV28, TRBJ1-2 and TRBJ2-5 were favored. Newly diagnosed patients shared about 950 public clonotypes; persistent patients shared around 2,500.

This sample's time point: newly diagnosed GD, antithyroid drugs for less than 3 months. RNA isolated from PBMCs was used to make the TCR library. Combining iRepertoire HTBI primers with Arm-PCR of CDR3 regions, the authors built TCR beta libraries. MiXCR, applied by TCRdb to the multiplex PCR reads, yields one record per CDR3 protein. The data contain roughly 500,000 distinct CDR3 sequences, 9.5% to 15% of them seen just once; the ten biggest clones take up roughly 8.9%. This CDR3 contains 12 residues. V lost 1 base, J lost 8 bases, and 7 bases lay in between. Germline values: CDR1 SGHAT, CDR2 FQNNGV. In its sample, this clonotype was seen many times. Its antigen remains unknown. The same data also contributed to another study, on T cells in Graves' hyperthyroidism and ophthalmopathy. That work adds: The study used the HTBI primer set for a first-round RT-PCR of the TCR CDR3. A 13 V-J signature model discriminated ophthalmopathy versus stable hyperthyroidism.

Sequencing used peripheral blood mononuclear cells (PBMCs), obtained at new diagnosis, from a patient treated with antithyroid drugs. This clonotype was obtained from a woman in her thirties with Graves disease. The chain carries TRBV11-2 and TRBJ2-3; the D is unclear. The CDR3 nucleotides are TGTGCCAGCAGCTTAGCCGGACGTACGCAGTATTTT. It translates to CASSLAGRTQYF.